The sample holds a few counts of the clone carrying this TCR beta chain. What it binds is unknown. J gave up 5 bases and V 0 bases, and 10 bases lay outside the gene matches. The germline gives CDR1 SGHRS, CDR2 YFSETQ. The CDR3 consists of 16 residues. This sample stems from a study of OX40 agonist ivuxolimab in advanced cancers. The wider study: Of mixed ages from about 20 to 80 and averaging 60 years, the group was roughly 85% male.

Profiled with immunoSEQ multiplex PCR; TCRdb holds only in-frame clones, not every one. The data contain around 150,000 clones, roughly 94% of them singletons. Points from the study as a whole: Low clonal expansion, among the lowest seen, marked partial responders at 0.1-3.0 mg/kg.

The V and J genes are TRBV5-1 and TRBJ2-7, with TRBD2 matching over 8 bases. The sample was CD4+ or CD8+ T cells sorted from blood, taken in a trial of the OX40 agonist ivuxolimab. The sequence derives from an adult with an advanced solid tumor such as melanoma, head and neck, liver or kidney cancer. The CDR3 bases are TGCGCCAGCAGCTTGGCAGGTACTAGCGGCCAAGACGAGCAGTACTTC. This sequence encodes CASSLAGTSGQDEQYF.